The 30 T cell receptor beta chains listed next were all sequenced from one sample in a study of blood T cell repertoires in COVID-19. This table comes from immunoSEQ multiplex PCR, and its TCRdb copy is limited to in-frame clones, with some not included. The sample gives approximately 340,000 clones, roughly 92% of which show up once; roughly 0.86% is in the top ten. The specimen sequenced was PBMCs or T cells enriched from blood (not recorded which). The receptors stem from a woman between 40 and 55 years old who had been exposed to COVID-19.

This clone was counted once. This chain uses TRBV5-1 with TRBJ2-1, with 8 bases that match TRBD2. CDR3 size: 12 residues. Germline lookup yields CDR1 SGHRS and CDR2 YFSETQ. With 5 bases clipped from V and 10 bases from J, the junction kept 5 bases outside the gene matches. The CDR3 DNA sequence: TGCGCCAGCAGTTCCGGGACTAGGGAGCAGTTCTTC. Its translation is CASSSGTREQFF.

The V gene is TRBV29-1, the J gene TRBJ1-2, with D perhaps matching TRBD1 (6 bases). This CDR3 has 12 residues. Germline assignment: CDR1 SQVTM and CDR2 ANQGSEA. Trimming pared 5 bases from V and 8 bases from J, leaving 15 bases between. This chain's CDR3 is CSVTAGTQGYTF. The CDR3 DNA is TGCAGCGTTACTGCCGGGACACAAGGCTACACCTTC.

The V call is TRBV27, the J call TRBJ1-1, with a tentative D call TRBD1 (5 bases). The CDR3 runs 13 residues. V dropped 5 bases and J dropped 3 bases, with 10 bases sitting between them. Germline V gives CDR1 MNHEY, CDR2 SMNVEV (reference sequence). The CDR3 spells CASSRGGYTEAFF. The CDR3 nucleotides read TGTGCCAGCAGTAGGGGAGGATACACTGAAGCTTTCTTT.

This clone was counted only a few times. The chain has TRBV19 and TRBJ1-1, with D perhaps matching TRBD1 (6 bases). CDR1 is LNHDA, CDR2 SQIVND, per germline (reference sequence). The V and J ends lost 6 bases and 11 bases respectively, with 13 bases between them. This CDR3 region has 11 residues. The CDR3 loop reads CASRTQGRAFF. The CDR3 DNA is TGTGCCAGTAGGACACAGGGTAGGGCTTTCTTT.

V is TRBV4-3 and J is TRBJ2-2; D is undetermined. CDR3 length equals 13 residues. Germline V gene lookup returns CDR1 LGHNA and CDR2 YSLEER. With 0 bases removed from V and 7 bases from J, the gap between germline ends came to 6 bases. CDR3 nucleotides: TGCGCCAGCAGCCAAGAATTCAACGGGGAGCTGTTTTTT. It yields the protein CASSQEFNGELFF.

The V gene is TRBV5-4, the J gene TRBJ2-1; 8 nucleotides line up with TRBD1. With 7 bases clipped from V and 7 bases from J, the junction kept 13 bases outside the gene matches. Germline-derived CDR1 and CDR2 are SGHNT and YYREEE (reference sequence). The length of the CDR3 is 15 residues. CDR3 region: CASGQGKGFRNEQFF. The CDR3 nucleotides read TGTGCCAGCGGACAGGGTAAGGGTTTCCGTAATGAGCAGTTCTTC.

Written as DNA, the CDR3 is TGTGCCAGCAGTTTCCGAGACAGTAGCAATCAGCCCCAGCATTTT. Residues: CASSFRDSSNQPQHF. This chain joins TRBV28 and TRBJ1-5; maybe TRBD1 (5 bases). Germline V CDR1 and CDR2: MDHEN, SYDVKM. This CDR3 region has 15 residues. Trimming removed 3 bases from V and 0 bases from J, with 9 bases in between.

The rearrangement uses TRBV2 and TRBJ1-2; 7 bases match TRBD1. The CDR3 is 14 residues long. Germline V lookup: CDR1 SNHLY, CDR2 FYNNEI. V trimming: 3 bases; J trimming: 7 bases; junction bases outside the gene matches: 8. The CDR3 nucleotides are TGTGCCAGCAGTGAGTGGCAGGGGGTTGGTGGCTACACCTTC. Amino acid sequence: CASSEWQGVGGYTF.

The rearrangement links TRBV7-2 to TRBJ2-7; the match to TRBD1 covers 9 bases. The CDR3 covers 15 residues. The V gene's germline CDR1 is SGHTA and CDR2 FQGNSA. Trimming took 5 bases from V and 3 from J; bases not matched to a gene: 8. The DNA for the CDR3 is TGTGCCAGCAGCGCGGGGACAGGGAAAATCTACGAGCAGTACTTC. Protein product: CASSAGTGKIYEQYF.

The rearrangement links TRBV5-6 to TRBJ1-2, with TRBD1 identical over 7 bases. CDR3 length: 15 amino acids. Looked up from germline, CDR1 is SGHDT and CDR2 is YYEEEE. J gave up 2 bases and V 4 bases, and 8 bases lay outside the gene matches. The chain's CDR3 is CASSPSPTGNYGYTF. In DNA, the CDR3 is TGTGCCAGCAGCCCCTCCCCGACAGGGAACTATGGCTACACCTTC.

V gene TRBV6-2 or TRBV6-3 combines with J gene TRBJ2-3; the match to TRBD2 covers 8 bases. The germline gives CDR1 MNHEY, CDR2 SVGEGT. CDR3 length: 15 residues. J lost 4 bases, V lost 0 bases, and 3 bases had no gene match. DNA of the CDR3: TGTGCCAGCAGTTACTCCGGACTAGCATCAGATACGCAGTATTTT. Its protein is CASSYSGLASDTQYF.

The rearrangement joins TRBV10-2 to TRBJ1-5; D remains ambiguous. From germline, CDR1 is WSHSY and CDR2 SAAADI. Trimming took off 2 bases at V and 7 bases at J, with 12 bases between the two ends. CDR3 length: 14 residues. In DNA form, the CDR3 reads TGCGCCAGCAGTGAGGCGGCCCCGGGGCAGCCCCAGCATTTT. Its translation: CASSEAAPGQPQHF.

This sequence joins TRBV5-1 and TRBJ1-4; D is undetermined. The CDR3 runs 15 residues. Per germline, CDR1 SGHRS and CDR2 YFSETQ. Trimming pared 3 bases from V and 0 bases from J, leaving 9 bases between. DNA for the CDR3: TGCGCCAGCAGCTCCGCGGGTCCAACTAATGAAAAACTGTTTTTT. Translation: CASSSAGPTNEKLFF.

The chain combines TRBV25-1 with TRBJ1-1; D gene unclear. V gave up 8 bases and J gave up 4 bases, with 11 bases separating them. Germline values: CDR1 MGHDK, CDR2 SYGVNS. The CDR3 totals 12 residues. The CDR3 DNA reads as TGTGCCAGCGCGGTTTTAGGCACTGAAGCTTTCTTT. Residues: CASAVLGTEAFF.

V usage is TRBV5-1 and J usage is TRBJ2-1, with D tentatively TRBD1 (6 bases). This CDR3 has 16 amino acids. CDR1 and CDR2 (germline): SGHRS, YFSETQ. V shed 4 bases and J shed 1 base, with 15 bases lying between them. The CDR3: CASSLFRGGSYNEQFF. As DNA, the CDR3 is TGCGCCAGCAGCCTATTTCGAGGGGGATCCTACAATGAGCAGTTCTTC.

This rearrangement joins TRBV5-4 to TRBJ2-5; the match to TRBD2 covers 7 bases. The V gene end was trimmed by 0 bases and the J gene end by 4 bases; junction bases not matched to a gene: 3. The CDR3 length is 14 residues. Germline V gives CDR1 SGHNT, CDR2 YYREEE (reference sequence). CDR3 in amino acids: CASSLERGRETQYF. The CDR3 DNA reads TGTGCCAGCAGCTTGGAGCGGGGACGAGAGACCCAGTACTTC.

This chain links TRBV5-1 with TRBJ2-1; 10 bases agree with TRBD2. There are 16 residues in the CDR3. The V and J ends lost 0 bases and 0 bases, in that order; junction bases with no gene match: 0. Germline assignment: CDR1 SGHRS and CDR2 YFSETQ. The CDR3 DNA reads as TGCGCCAGCAGCTTGGAGCGGGGGGGCTCCTACAATGAGCAGTTCTTC. Translated: CASSLERGGSYNEQFF.

The chain recombines TRBV24-1 with TRBJ1-2; perhaps TRBD1 as D (5 bases). This CDR3 is 15 amino acids long. The ends were cut back, 4 bases at V and 5 bases at J, with 16 bases in the middle. Germline values: CDR1 KGHDR, CDR2 SFDVKD. CDR3 sequence reads: CATSDPGGGSYGYTF. CDR3 bases: TGTGCCACCAGTGACCCCGGGGGAGGAAGTTATGGCTACACCTTC.

The chain couples TRBV6-2 or TRBV6-3 to TRBJ1-2; D might be TRBD1 (6 bases). The CDR3 runs to 15 residues. V was trimmed by 2 bases and J by 0 bases, leaving 10 bases between them. Germline V lookup: CDR1 MNHEY, CDR2 SVGEGT. The CDR3 protein is CASSYAGTPNYGYTF. The CDR3, as DNA: TGTGCCAGCAGTTACGCCGGGACACCTAACTATGGCTACACCTTC.

J is TRBJ2-7 and V is TRBV9; TRBD2 agrees at 8 bases. The ends lost 0 bases at V and 3 bases at J; junction bases unmatched: 5. Germline V gene sequence: CDR1 SGDLS, CDR2 YYNGEE. The CDR3 extends over 15 amino acids. This CDR3 reads CASSVDPAGDYEQYF. The CDR3 bases are TGTGCCAGCAGCGTAGATCCAGCGGGAGACTACGAGCAGTACTTC.

This chain links TRBV7-3 with TRBJ1-5; D might be TRBD1 (6 bases). From germline, CDR1 is SGHTA and CDR2 FQGTGA. V was clipped by 5 bases and J by 9 bases, with 14 bases between them. This CDR3 has 13 amino acids. Here the CDR3 reads CASSLGTGSPQHF. In nucleotides, the CDR3 is TGTGCCAGCAGCCTAGGAACAGGGTCGCCCCAGCATTTT.

This sequence joins TRBV9 and TRBJ1-4; 8 bases line up with TRBD1. The CDR3 loop spans 15 amino acids. V gave up 6 bases and J gave up 7 bases; unmatched junction bases: 11. Germline V gives CDR1 SGDLS, CDR2 YYNGEE. The CDR3 protein is CASTLGQGGVEKLFF. The CDR3 DNA reads TGTGCCAGCACCCTCGGACAGGGTGGGGTTGAAAAACTGTTTTTT.

As DNA, the CDR3 is TGTGCCAGCAGTGAACTCCCGGGACTAGCGGGGAGCAATGAGCAGTTCTTC. It is translated as CASSELPGLAGSNEQFF. The chain joins TRBV2 to TRBJ2-1; TRBD2 matches 13 bases. Germline lookup yields CDR1 SNHLY and CDR2 FYNNEI. With 2 bases clipped from V and 6 bases from J, the junction kept 7 bases outside the gene matches. The CDR3 extends over 17 amino acids.

The chain recombines TRBV7-6 with TRBJ1-1; 10 nucleotides line up with TRBD1. Trimming cost V 7 bases and J 4 bases; bases outside gene matches: 9. The CDR3 covers 15 residues. Germline values: CDR1 SGHVS, CDR2 FNYEAQ. The CDR3 sequence: CASTPLTGGFTEAFF. In DNA, the CDR3 is TGTGCCAGCACCCCCTTGACAGGGGGCTTCACTGAAGCTTTCTTT.

The chain has TRBV6-5 and TRBJ1-6; D is ambiguous. The V gene's germline CDR1 is MNHEY and CDR2 SVGAGI. This CDR3 has 14 amino acids. Trimming removed 2 bases at V and 7 bases at J, with 9 bases between. The CDR3 reads CASSYKQSNSPLHF. CDR3 bases: TGTGCCAGCAGTTACAAACAGTCAAATTCACCCCTCCACTTT.

The V call is TRBV11-3, the J call TRBJ2-3, with 7 nucleotides matching TRBD2. V was clipped by 5 bases and J by 5 bases; unmatched bases: 7. Germline CDR1 SGHNT, CDR2 YENEEA. The CDR3 sequence is 14 residues long. The CDR3 DNA follows: TGTGCCAGCAGCCCCGCGGGAGTGAGAGATACGCAGTATTTT. Encoded protein: CASSPAGVRDTQYF. The variable domain in full, completed from reference TRBV11-3 and TRBJ2-3, reads EAGVVQSPRYKIIEKKQPVAFWCNPISGHNTLYWYLQNLGQGPELLIRYENEEAVDDSQLPKDRFSAERLKGVDSTLKIQPAELGDSAVYLCASSPAGVRDTQYFGPGTRLTVL.

The chain combines TRBV29-1 with TRBJ2-2; 8 nucleotides line up with TRBD1. CDR1 is SQVTM, CDR2 ANQGSEA, per germline. The CDR3 loop spans 14 amino acids. The V and J ends lost 7 bases and 0 bases, in that order; junction bases with no gene match: 4. The CDR3 protein is CSARDRTNTGELFF. DNA for the CDR3: TGCAGCGCGAGGGACAGGACGAACACCGGGGAGCTGTTTTTT.

The V gene is TRBV15, the J gene TRBJ2-7, with 10 bases identical to TRBD2. The CDR3 has 14 amino acids. Unmatched junction bases numbered 4, after V lost 5 bases and J lost 3 bases. In germline, CDR1 is LNHNV, CDR2 YYDKDF (reference sequence). The CDR3 sequence: CATSPAGGFYEQYF. As DNA, the CDR3 is TGTGCCACCAGCCCAGCGGGAGGGTTCTACGAGCAGTACTTC.

The V call is TRBV5-1, the J call TRBJ2-3, with 12 bases identical to TRBD1. Trimming at V came to 4 bases and at J to 2 bases, leaving 5 bases not matched to a gene. The CDR3 covers 16 residues. Germline CDR1 reads SGHRS; CDR2 reads YFSETQ. The DNA for the CDR3 is TGCGCCAGCAGCGAAGGGGACAGGGGGCCCACAGATACGCAGTATTTT. It is translated as CASSEGDRGPTDTQYF.

This clone has a handful of counts. The chain links TRBV12-3 or TRBV12-4 to TRBJ2-4, with 7 bases aligning to TRBD2. CDR3 length: 13 amino acids. Losses at the gene ends were 1 base for V and 10 bases for J; bases not matched to a gene: 4. The CDR3, as DNA: TGTGCCAGCAGTTTAGGTCTAGCGGTGATTCAGTACTTC. Translating it yields CASSLGLAVIQYF.